A selection of T cell receptor beta chains follows, all from one sample in a study of cytomegalovirus exposure and HLA in healthy donors. Measured with immunoSEQ multiplex PCR; TCRdb has only the in-frame clones, and not every one. The sample lists over 85,000 clones, 55% to 80% occurring once. Specimen: PBMCs. Receptors were obtained from a human donor in good health. Both conserved end residues are part of each CDR3. Each record gives: J gene, D gene, clone size, V gene, CDR3 protein, CDR3 DNA. The D gene is left open where the match is weak. Rows give clone size only sometimes, using once, few, many, or a class for an expanded clone.

j_call: TRBJ2-1
d_call: -
clone_size: -
v_call: TRBV9
cdr3_aa: CASSVDGSYNEQFF
cdr3_nt: TGTGCCAGCAGCGTAGACGGGAGCTACAATGAGCAGTTCTTC

j_call: TRBJ1-5
d_call: -
clone_size: -
v_call: TRBV7-2
cdr3_aa: CASSLIGGNQPQHF
cdr3_nt: TGTGCCAGCAGCTTGATAGGGGGTAATCAGCCCCAGCATTTT

j_call: TRBJ2-7
d_call: -
clone_size: -
v_call: TRBV5-1
cdr3_aa: CASSPNSAGEQYF
cdr3_nt: TGCGCCAGCAGCCCTAACTCTGCGGGCGAGCAGTACTTC

j_call: TRBJ1-4
d_call: TRBD1
clone_size: -
v_call: TRBV10-3
cdr3_aa: CAAQGAGGEKLFF
cdr3_nt: TGTGCCGCACAGGGGGCAGGGGGCGAAAAACTGTTTTTT

j_call: TRBJ2-7
d_call: TRBD2
clone_size: -
v_call: TRBV27
cdr3_aa: CASSLGTSYEQYF
cdr3_nt: TGTGCCAGCAGTTTAGGGACTAGCTACGAGCAGTACTTC

j_call: TRBJ2-1
d_call: TRBD2
clone_size: -
v_call: TRBV7-9
cdr3_aa: CASSSIAGGDEQFF
cdr3_nt: TGTGCCAGCAGCTCAATAGCGGGAGGAGATGAGCAGTTCTTC

j_call: TRBJ2-5
d_call: -
clone_size: few
v_call: TRBV29-1
cdr3_aa: CSVGGGTQYF
cdr3_nt: TGCAGCGTGGGAGGTGGGACCCAGTACTTC

j_call: TRBJ2-3
d_call: -
clone_size: -
v_call: TRBV11-2
cdr3_aa: CASSLRTGVVDTQYF
cdr3_nt: TGTGCCAGCAGCTTACGAACTGGTGTCGTGGATACGCAGTATTTT

j_call: TRBJ2-3
d_call: -
clone_size: -
v_call: TRBV27
cdr3_aa: CASTYRGRMDTQYF
cdr3_nt: TGTGCCAGCACCTATCGAGGTAGGATGGATACGCAGTATTTT

j_call: TRBJ1-1
d_call: TRBD1
clone_size: -
v_call: TRBV4-1
cdr3_aa: CASSFFTGDTEAFF
cdr3_nt: TGCGCCAGCAGTTTTTTCACAGGGGACACTGAAGCTTTCTTT

j_call: TRBJ1-4
d_call: -
clone_size: -
v_call: TRBV30
cdr3_aa: CAWSVPRAGTNEKLFF
cdr3_nt: TGTGCCTGGAGTGTACCCAGGGCAGGGACTAATGAAAAACTGTTTTTT

j_call: TRBJ2-7
d_call: -
clone_size: -
v_call: TRBV11-3
cdr3_aa: CASSLLTGYEQYF
cdr3_nt: TGTGCCAGCAGCTTATTAACAGGCTACGAGCAGTACTTC

j_call: TRBJ2-7
d_call: -
clone_size: -
v_call: TRBV10-3
cdr3_aa: CAISDPTRVGNYEQYF
cdr3_nt: TGTGCCATCAGTGACCCAACCAGGGTGGGGAACTACGAGCAGTACTTC

j_call: TRBJ2-1
d_call: TRBD1
clone_size: -
v_call: TRBV11-2
cdr3_aa: CAGSRWTGSNEQFF
cdr3_nt: TGTGCCGGCAGTCGGTGGACAGGGAGCAATGAGCAGTTCTTC

j_call: TRBJ1-5
d_call: -
clone_size: -
v_call: TRBV28
cdr3_aa: CASSPLPGPQHF
cdr3_nt: TGTGCCAGCAGTCCCCTGCCGGGGCCCCAGCATTTT

j_call: TRBJ2-1
d_call: -
clone_size: -
v_call: TRBV4-1
cdr3_aa: CASSQVRGADTGEQFF
cdr3_nt: TGCGCCAGCAGCCAAGTAAGGGGCGCCGATACTGGTGAGCAGTTCTTC

j_call: TRBJ1-2
d_call: TRBD1
clone_size: -
v_call: TRBV30
cdr3_aa: CAWRGQGRSNYGYTF
cdr3_nt: TGTGCCTGGAGGGGACAGGGGCGATCCAACTATGGCTACACCTTC

j_call: TRBJ2-1
d_call: TRBD1
clone_size: -
v_call: TRBV7-9
cdr3_aa: CASSVSQGAGYNEQFF
cdr3_nt: TGTGCCAGCAGCGTCAGTCAGGGGGCGGGCTACAATGAGCAGTTCTTC

j_call: TRBJ2-3
d_call: TRBD2
clone_size: few
v_call: TRBV4-1
cdr3_aa: CASSQERLAGATDTQYF
cdr3_nt: TGCGCCAGCAGCCAAGAACGACTAGCGGGAGCCACAGATACGCAGTATTTT

j_call: TRBJ2-1
d_call: TRBD2
clone_size: -
v_call: TRBV5-1
cdr3_aa: CASSFTSGSEYNEQFF
cdr3_nt: TGCGCCAGCAGCTTCACTAGCGGGAGCGAGTACAATGAGCAGTTCTTC

j_call: TRBJ2-1
d_call: -
clone_size: -
v_call: TRBV6-5
cdr3_aa: CASSYGGNYNEQFF
cdr3_nt: TGTGCCAGCAGTTACGGCGGGAACTACAATGAGCAGTTCTTC

j_call: TRBJ2-1
d_call: TRBD2
clone_size: -
v_call: TRBV19
cdr3_aa: CASTLAGGYYNEQFF
cdr3_nt: TGTGCCAGTACCCTCGCGGGAGGCTATTACAATGAGCAGTTCTTC

j_call: TRBJ1-2
d_call: -
clone_size: -
v_call: TRBV1
cdr3_aa: CTSSQGAPAGGNYGYTF
cdr3_nt: TGCACCAGCAGCCAAGGAGCACCCGCGGGAGGCAACTATGGCTACACCTTC